The clone carrying this TCR beta chain was counted at least ten times. Germline assignment: CDR1 LNHDA and CDR2 SQIVND (reference sequence). This CDR3 contains 15 residues. V gave up 3 bases and J gave up 4 bases, with 14 bases separating them. The sample originates from a study of blood T cell repertoires in COVID-19. Study in general: T cells, B-cell-depleted T cells, or PBMCs supplied cDNA or gDNA.

Clones were read by immunoSEQ multiplex PCR, and TCRdb kept only the in-frame ones, dropping some. The data show over 150,000 clones, with roughly 80% seen just once and 3.2% held by the top ten. This chain connects TRBV19 to TRBJ2-3; D is undetermined. This TCR derives from a woman in her 30s who had recovered from COVID-19. Sequencing input: PBMCs or T cells enriched from blood (not recorded which). The CDR3 nucleotides are TGTGCCAGTAGTATTGGTAACATTAAATCAGATACGCAGTATTTT. Translation gives CASSIGNIKSDTQYF. The full variable domain, in which reference TRBV19 and TRBJ2-3 provide the parts outside the CDR3, is DGGITQSPKYLFRKEGQNVTLSCEQNLNHDAMYWYRQDPGQGLRLIYYSQIVNDFQKGDIAEGYSVSREKKESFPLTVTSAQKNPTAFYLCASSIGNIKSDTQYFGPGTRLTVL.